This T cell receptor (beta chain) was found in a study of cytomegalovirus exposure and HLA in healthy donors. Study as a whole: It was reported in a later analysis that the same platform had been used for the 120 validation repertoires as for the roughly 670 first-cohort repertoires.

V was pared by 6 bases and J by 9 bases, with 12 bases between. Germline CDR1 is MNHEY and CDR2 is SVGAGI. This CDR3 comprises 13 residues. The method was immunoSEQ multiplex PCR; TCRdb's version includes in-frame clones alone and lacks a portion of them. The sample lists under 250,000 clones; approximately 90% were seen once. The donors were members of the validation cohort, which comprised around 110 subjects and was separate from the first cohort of around 700 subjects. The J gene is TRBJ1-6, the V gene TRBV6-5; D gene ambiguous. Input material: PBMCs. The TCR originated in a woman under 30 in good health and CMV-seronegative. CDR3 region: CASSQAFGSPLHF. CDR3 nucleotides: TGTGCCAGCAGCCAGGCGTTTGGTTCACCCCTCCACTTT.